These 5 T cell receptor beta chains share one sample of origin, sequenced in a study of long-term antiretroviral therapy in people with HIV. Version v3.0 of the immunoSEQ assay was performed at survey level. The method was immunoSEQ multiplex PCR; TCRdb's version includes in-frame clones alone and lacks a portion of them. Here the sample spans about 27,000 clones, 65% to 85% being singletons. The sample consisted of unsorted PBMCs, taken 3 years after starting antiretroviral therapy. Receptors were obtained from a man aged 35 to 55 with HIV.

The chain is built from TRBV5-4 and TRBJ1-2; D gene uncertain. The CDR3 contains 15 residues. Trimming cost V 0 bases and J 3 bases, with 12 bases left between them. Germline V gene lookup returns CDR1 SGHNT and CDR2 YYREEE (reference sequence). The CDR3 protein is CASSLDEGGHYGYTF. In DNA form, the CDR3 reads TGTGCCAGCAGCTTGGATGAAGGCGGCCACTATGGCTACACCTTC. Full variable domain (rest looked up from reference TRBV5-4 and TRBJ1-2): ETGVTQSPTHLIKTRGQQVTLRCSSQSGHNTVSWYQQALGQGPQFIFQYYREEENGRGNFPPRFSGLQFPNYSSELNVNALELDDSALYLCASSLDEGGHYGYTFGSGTRLTVV.

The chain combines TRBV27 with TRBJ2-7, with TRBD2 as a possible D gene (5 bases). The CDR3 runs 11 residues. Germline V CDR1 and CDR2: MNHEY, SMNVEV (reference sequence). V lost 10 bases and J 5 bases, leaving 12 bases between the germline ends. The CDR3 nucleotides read TGTGCCATCGGGAAACCTCACGAGCAGTACTTC. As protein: CAIGKPHEQYF.

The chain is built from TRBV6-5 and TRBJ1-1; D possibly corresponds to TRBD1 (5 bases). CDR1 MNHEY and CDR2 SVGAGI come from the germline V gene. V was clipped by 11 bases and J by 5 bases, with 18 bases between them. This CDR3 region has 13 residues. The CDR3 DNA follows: TGTGCCTGTTCCAGGGCCCTCACAACTGAAGCTTTCTTT. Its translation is CACSRALTTEAFF.

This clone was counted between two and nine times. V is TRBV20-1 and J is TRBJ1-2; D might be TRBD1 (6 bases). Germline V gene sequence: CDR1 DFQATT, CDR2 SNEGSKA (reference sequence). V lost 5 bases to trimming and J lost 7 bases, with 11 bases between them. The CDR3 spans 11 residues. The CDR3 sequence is CSARTDSGYTF. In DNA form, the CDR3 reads TGCAGTGCTCGGACAGATTCTGGCTACACCTTC.

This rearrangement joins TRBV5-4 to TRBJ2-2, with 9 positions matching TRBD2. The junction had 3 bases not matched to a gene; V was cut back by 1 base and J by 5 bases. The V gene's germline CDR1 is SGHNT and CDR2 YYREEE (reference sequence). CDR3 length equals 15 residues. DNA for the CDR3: TGTGCCAGCAGCTTGATCGCGGGGGGGACCGGGGAGCTGTTTTTT. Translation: CASSLIAGGTGELFF.